The rows below give T cell receptor beta chains drawn from one sample of a study of OX40 agonist ivuxolimab in advanced cancers. Here immunoSEQ multiplex PCR was the method, and the copy in TCRdb shows in-frame clones only, minus some. In the table there are roughly 55,000 clones, more than 75% of which are singletons. Sequencing was performed on CD4+ or CD8+ T cells sorted from blood, taken in a trial of the OX40 agonist ivuxolimab. These receptor sequences come from an adult with an advanced solid tumor such as melanoma, head and neck, liver or kidney cancer. Each CDR3 is given with its conserved first and last residue. D genes are given only for firm matches. Only part of the rows carry a size: once, few, many, or a class if the clone is expanded.

d_gene	v_gene	len	abundance	j_gene	CDR3nt	CDR3aa
NA	TRBV27	13	NA	TRBJ1-2	TGTGCCAGCAGTCCCGGGCTGGCGGGTGGCTACACCTTC	CASSPGLAGGYTF
TRBD1	TRBV5-1	15	NA	TRBJ1-2	TGCGCCAGCAGCGCCGCGACAGGGGCATACTATGGCTACACCTTC	CASSAATGAYYGYTF
NA	TRBV25-1	15	NA	TRBJ2-3	TGTGCCAGCAGTGAGTTAGCCCCTCACACAGATACGCAGTATTTT	CASSELAPHTDTQYF
TRBD1	TRBV7-6	14	once	TRBJ1-6	TGTGCCAGCACCATGGACAGGGGTAAATCACCCCTCCACTTT	CASTMDRGKSPLHF
NA	TRBV4-1	16	NA	TRBJ2-7	TGCGCCAGCAGCCACGCGGTTATAACGAAATCCTACGAGCAGTACTTC	CASSHAVITKSYEQYF
NA	TRBV7-2	15	NA	TRBJ1-1	TGTGCCAGCAGCTCGCCCGGGGCGGGTTTGACTGAAGCTTTCTTT	CASSSPGAGLTEAFF
TRBD1	TRBV7-8	12	NA	TRBJ2-7	TGTGCCAGCAAGGGGGCGTCCTACGAGCAGTACTTC	CASKGASYEQYF
TRBD1	TRBV5-4	14	NA	TRBJ1-2	TGTGCCAGCAGCCGGACAGGGCCGAACTATGGCTACACCTTC	CASSRTGPNYGYTF
TRBD1	TRBV6-5	15	NA	TRBJ2-3	TGTGCCAGCAGTTATAGCAGGGGGAGCGGAGATACGCAGTATTTT	CASSYSRGSGDTQYF
TRBD1	TRBV12-5	18	NA	TRBJ2-3	TGTGCTAGTGGTTTGTTCACACAGAACAGGGGGCTCACAGATACGCAGTATTTT	CASGLFTQNRGLTDTQYF
NA	TRBV19	13	once	TRBJ1-4	TGTGCCAGTATGGCCAGGTCTGATGAAAAACTGTTTTTT	CASMARSDEKLFF
NA	TRBV7-8	15	NA	TRBJ2-5	TGTGCCAGCAGCTTAGAGGGCTACCGCAAAGAGACCCAGTACTTC	CASSLEGYRKETQYF
TRBD2	TRBV7-9	16	few	TRBJ2-7	TGTGCCAGCAGCATTATGGCGGGGGGACCCTTATACGAGCAGTACTTC	CASSIMAGGPLYEQYF
NA	TRBV5-6	14	NA	TRBJ1-3	TGTGCCAGCAGCGGCACAGGGACTGGAAACACCATATATTTT	CASSGTGTGNTIYF
NA	TRBV7-9	14	NA	TRBJ2-1	TGTGCCAGCAGCTTAGAAACGGCCTACAATGAGCAGTTCTTC	CASSLETAYNEQFF
NA	TRBV6-1	14	NA	TRBJ1-5	TGTGCCAGCTGCCTCCGGGACGGAAATCAGCCCCAGCATTTT	CASCLRDGNQPQHF
TRBD2	TRBV28	16	once	TRBJ2-7	TGTGCCAGCAGTTCTGGCGGGACTAGCGGAACCTACGAGCAGTACTTC	CASSSGGTSGTYEQYF
NA	TRBV18	15	NA	TRBJ2-6	TGTGCCAGCTCACTACCCGCCTCTGGGGCCAACGTCCTGACTTTC	CASSLPASGANVLTF
NA	TRBV6-6	12	NA	TRBJ1-5	TGTGCCAGCGGCAATAGCAATCAGCCCCAGCATTTT	CASGNSNQPQHF
TRBD1	TRBV4-1	16	few	TRBJ1-6	TGCGCCAGCAGCCAAGAAGGGGGGGACAGAGGCTCACCCCTCCACTTT	CASSQEGGDRGSPLHF
TRBD1	TRBV28	14	NA	TRBJ1-2	TGTGCCAGCGGCCTTCGGGACAGGGAGATAAGCTACACCTTC	CASGLRDREISYTF